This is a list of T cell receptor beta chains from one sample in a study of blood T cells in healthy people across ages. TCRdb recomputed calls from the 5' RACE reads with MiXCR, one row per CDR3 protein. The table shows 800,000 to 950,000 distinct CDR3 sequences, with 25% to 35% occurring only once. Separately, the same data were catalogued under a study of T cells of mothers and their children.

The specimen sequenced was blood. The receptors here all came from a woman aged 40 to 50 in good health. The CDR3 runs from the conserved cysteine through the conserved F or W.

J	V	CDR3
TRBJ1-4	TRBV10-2	CASSETDTRLGEKLFF
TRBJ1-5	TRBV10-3	CAISDRVGGDQPQHF
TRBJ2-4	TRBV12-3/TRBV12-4	CASSAMGAKNIQYF
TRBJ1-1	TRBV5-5	CASSYIGDTEAFF
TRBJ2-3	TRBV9	CGSSVERGRPDTQYF
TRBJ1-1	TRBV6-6	CASPPRGGAEAFF
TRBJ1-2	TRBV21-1	CASSKALRSGQGPYGYTF
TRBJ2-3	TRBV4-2	CASSQAERGADTQYF
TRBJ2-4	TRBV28	CASRSTLSFGAKNIQYF
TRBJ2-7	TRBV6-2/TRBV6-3	CASQRSGPLLEQYF
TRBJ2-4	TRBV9	CASSANPQGSRDIQYF
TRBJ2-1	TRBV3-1	CASSHGAGNDEQFF
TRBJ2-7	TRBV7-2	CASTVFGTRGEQYF
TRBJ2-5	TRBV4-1	CASSPIGARVEETQYF
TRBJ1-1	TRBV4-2	CASSQEDFSGNTEAFF
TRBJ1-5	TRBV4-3	CASADRVSSQPQHF
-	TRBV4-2	CASTQRVGQPGETQYF
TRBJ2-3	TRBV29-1	CSIFMGQNTDTQYF
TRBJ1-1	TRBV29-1	CSVRDSEAFF
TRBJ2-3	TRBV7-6	CASSPPAIWGGSTDTQYF
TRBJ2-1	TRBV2	CASSEGLNNEQFF
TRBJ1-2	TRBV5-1	CASSYPGQNYGYTF
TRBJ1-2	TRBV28	CATPDRNNYGYTF
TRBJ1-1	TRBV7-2	CASSPARVGPEAFF
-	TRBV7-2	CASSISGTRTPEQYF
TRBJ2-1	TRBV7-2	CAGGFYNEQFF
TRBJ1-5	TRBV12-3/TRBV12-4	CASRTGTANQPQHF
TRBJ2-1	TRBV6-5	CASLGGAYNEQFF
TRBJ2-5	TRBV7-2	CASSLGPQKQETLYF
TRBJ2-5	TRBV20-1	CSARGLSQETQYF
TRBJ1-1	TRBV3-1	CASNPQGSNTEAFF
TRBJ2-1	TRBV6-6	CASRQEVGSYNEQFF
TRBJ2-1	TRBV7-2	CASGRGGAYNEQFF
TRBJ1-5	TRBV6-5	CASSYNRDSLYSNQPQHF
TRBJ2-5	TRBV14	CASSQGRVGPGETQYF
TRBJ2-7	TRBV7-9	CASSPQGGRTYEQYF
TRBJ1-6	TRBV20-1	CSARDRGSSYNSPLHF
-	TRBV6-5	CASSPSGGVNIQYF
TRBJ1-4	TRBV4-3	CASSPTGPNEKLFF
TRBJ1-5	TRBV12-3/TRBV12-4	CASGRGGNQPQHF